Here is one T cell receptor beta chain with its context. Its matching antigen is unknown. Being one base from a much bigger clone, this may be a read error. V was cut by 1 base and J by 5 bases, with 12 bases left in between. The CDR3 contains 15 residues. In germline, CDR1 is SGHNT, CDR2 YENEEA. Unique molecular identifiers were built into the TCRbeta library. TCRdb reprocessed the PCR reads via MiXCR and lists one record per CDR3 protein. Of 490,000 or so distinct CDR3 sequences listed, under 12% are singletons. The sample belongs to a study of T-cell reconstitution after alpha-beta-depleted transplantation in children. Study-wide findings and caveats: Reported findings indicate that, about two months after transplant, alpha-beta T cells came from several hundred expanded clones, which were derived from non-depleted graft cells. Certain patients had high TCRbeta diversity at day 60, and it came from recipient T cells and thymic progenitors that survived. T-cell counts and diversity at one year post-transplant came mainly from newly produced T cells.

This chain links TRBV11-3 with TRBJ2-1, with D possibly being TRBD2 (5 bases). The TCR comes from a child aged 2 to 10 with inherited bone marrow failure, due to receive a stem cell transplant. Sequencing was performed on PBMCs, taken before TCRalphabeta/CD19-depleted stem cell transplant. DNA for the CDR3: TGTGCCAGCAGCTTAGGAGGGAGTAGAGACAATGAGCAGTTCTTC. It yields the protein CASSLGGSRDNEQFF.